This entry lists 30 T cell receptor beta chains sequenced from one sample in a study of blood T cell repertoires in COVID-19 (dated by TCRdb to the early 2020s). The library was made by the immunoSEQ multiplex PCR assay. The table was pulled from immuneACCESS by TCRdb, which kept in-frame rearrangements only. Such tables lose some clones; where checked, under half of the loss comes from unresolved V genes, and the rest has no known cause. In all, the sample holds approximately 240,000 clones, and more than 65% of those were seen once. The ten largest clones represent 3% of the sample. Sequenced sample: peripheral blood. Receptor source: a woman aged 25-40 years who had recovered from COVID-19.

The J gene is TRBJ1-6, the V gene TRBV6-5; no reliable D call. The CDR3 is made up of 16 amino acids. V shed 0 bases and J shed 9 bases, with 15 bases lying between them. Germline values: CDR1 MNHEY, CDR2 SVGAGI. The CDR3 protein is CASSYSSGAGSSPLHF. The CDR3 nucleotides are TGTGCCAGCAGTTACTCATCGGGAGCCGGTAGTTCACCCCTCCACTTT.

The chain has TRBV29-1 and TRBJ2-1; 10 bases map to TRBD1. The CDR3 extends over 15 amino acids. Germline V gives CDR1 SQVTM, CDR2 ANQGSEA. J gave up 2 bases and V 6 bases, and 7 bases lay outside the gene matches. CDR3 sequence: CSVFKGQGTYNEQFF. Here the CDR3 DNA reads TGCAGCGTCTTTAAGGGACAGGGGACCTACAATGAGCAGTTCTTC.

In its sample, this clone was seen once. The rearrangement links TRBV11-2 to TRBJ2-3; 8 nucleotides align to TRBD2. The germline CDR1 and CDR2 sequences are SGHAT and FQNNGV. The length of the CDR3 is 16 residues. The trim removed 5 bases at V and 7 bases at J, leaving 14 bases unmatched. The CDR3: CASSQTPGTRGYTQYF. In nucleotides, the CDR3 is TGTGCCAGCAGCCAAACCCCCGGGACTAGGGGATATACGCAGTATTTT.

The chain employs TRBV19 and TRBJ1-5; D gene ambiguous. Germline-derived CDR1 and CDR2 are LNHDA and SQIVND (reference sequence). V lost 2 bases to trimming and J lost 1 base, with 3 bases between them. The CDR3 has 13 amino acids. CDR3 region: CASSISSNQPQHF. The CDR3 DNA is TGTGCCAGTAGTATAAGCAGCAATCAGCCCCAGCATTTT. The whole variable domain, remainder taken from reference TRBV19 and TRBJ1-5, is DGGITQSPKYLFRKEGQNVTLSCEQNLNHDAMYWYRQDPGQGLRLIYYSQIVNDFQKGDIAEGYSVSREKKESFPLTVTSAQKNPTAFYLCASSISSNQPQHFGDGTRLSIL.

The J gene is TRBJ2-7, the V gene TRBV3-1 (or the pseudogene TRBV3-2), with D tentatively TRBD1 (6 bases). Germline V lookup: CDR1 LGHDT, CDR2 YNNKEL (reference sequence). The CDR3 covers 12 residues. The ends were cut back, 5 bases at V and 8 bases at J, with 13 bases in the middle. The CDR3 DNA reads as TGTGCCAGCAGCGTTCGGGACACTCAGCAGTACTTC. Its protein product is CASSVRDTQQYF.

The chain uses TRBV2 and TRBJ2-5; D not certain. The CDR3 is 13 residues long. V dropped 7 bases and J dropped 2 bases, with 11 bases sitting between them. Germline V lookup: CDR1 SNHLY, CDR2 FYNNEI. The DNA of the CDR3 is TGTGCCAGCAAGGTTGTCGGGCAAGAGACCCAGTACTTC. Its protein is CASKVVGQETQYF.

The count of this clone is one. V gene TRBV15 combines with J gene TRBJ1-5; D might be TRBD1 (6 bases). Germline V CDR1 and CDR2: LNHNV, YYDKDF (reference sequence). Trimming removed 3 bases at V and 2 bases at J, with 20 bases between. This CDR3 has 18 amino acids. The CDR3 sequence: CATSSASNTGSGNQPQHF. The CDR3 region has the DNA TGTGCCACCAGCAGTGCTTCCAATACAGGGTCCGGCAATCAGCCCCAGCATTTT. The entire variable domain, with the rest obtained from reference TRBV15 and TRBJ1-5, is as follows: DAMVIQNPRYQVTQFGKPVTLSCSQTLNHNVMYWYQQKSSQAPKLLFHYYDKDFNNEADTPDNFQSRRPNTSFCFLDIRSPGLGDTAMYLCATSSASNTGSGNQPQHFGDGTRLSIL.

This chain uses TRBV19 with TRBJ1-1; 9 bases are shared with TRBD1. V lost 11 bases, J lost 3 bases, and 7 bases stayed unmatched. Germline lookup yields CDR1 LNHDA and CDR2 SQIVND (reference sequence). The CDR3 spans 13 residues. The DNA for the CDR3 is TGTGCCGCCCAACAGGGGGCTTACACTGAAGCTTTCTTT. This sequence encodes CAAQQGAYTEAFF.

This sequence joins TRBV18 and TRBJ1-5; the D is unclear. V dropped 0 bases and J dropped 2 bases, with 14 bases sitting between them. Germline CDR1 reads KGHSH; CDR2 reads LQKENI. CDR3 length: 17 residues. Here the CDR3 DNA reads TGTGCCAGCTCACCACCGTCGGGCGGGGTTGGCAATCAGCCCCAGCATTTT. This sequence encodes CASSPPSGGVGNQPQHF.

This chain connects TRBV6-5 to TRBJ1-1, with unresolved D. The CDR3 runs to 13 residues. CDR1 and CDR2 from the germline V gene are MNHEY and SVGAGI. V gave up 4 bases and J gave up 11 bases, with 17 bases separating them. The CDR3 region is CASSSSGRTEAFF. CDR3 coding DNA: TGTGCCAGCAGTTCTTCTGGGAGAACGGAGGCTTTCTTT.

This rearrangement joins TRBV7-2 to TRBJ2-7; 10 bases agree with TRBD2. V lost 0 bases to trimming and J lost 4 bases; unmatched junction nucleotides: 6. Per the germline V gene, CDR1 is SGHTA and CDR2 is FQGNSA. This CDR3 has 16 amino acids. Here the CDR3 DNA reads TGTGCCAGCAGCTTAGCTCCGGGACTAGCGACTTACGAGCAGTACTTC. Translated: CASSLAPGLATYEQYF. Full variable domain (remainder filled in from reference TRBV7-2 and TRBJ2-7): GAGVSQSPSNKVTEKGKDVELRCDPISGHTALYWYRQSLGQGLEFLIYFQGNSAPDKSGLPSDRFSAERTGGSVSTLTIQRTQQEDSAVYLCASSLAPGLATYEQYFGPGTRLTVT.

This chain connects TRBV10-3 to TRBJ2-7; D is perhaps TRBD1 (5 bases). Per the germline V gene, CDR1 is ENHRY and CDR2 is SYGVKD. This CDR3 comprises 14 residues. Trimming pared 4 bases from V and 2 bases from J, leaving 12 bases between. The CDR3 sequence: CAISADRLAYEQYF. CDR3 nucleotide sequence: TGTGCCATCAGTGCTGACAGACTTGCCTACGAGCAGTACTTC.

This chain uses TRBV7-9 with TRBJ1-1, with no clear D. Germline V lookup: CDR1 SEHNR, CDR2 FQNEAQ (reference sequence). The CDR3 has 15 amino acids. V lost 2 bases to trimming and J lost 0 bases, with 10 bases between them. DNA of the CDR3: TGTGCCAGCAGCTTATCCCCAGACATGAACACTGAAGCTTTCTTT. Its protein is CASSLSPDMNTEAFF.

The V and J genes are TRBV6-5 and TRBJ2-7; 7 bases map to TRBD2. The trim removed 0 bases at V and 9 bases at J, leaving 11 bases unmatched. This CDR3 comprises 15 residues. Germline assignment: CDR1 MNHEY and CDR2 SVGAGI. This CDR3 is CASSYSTSGTPGQYF. CDR3 nucleotides: TGTGCCAGCAGTTACTCCACCAGCGGGACCCCGGGGCAGTACTTC.

The gene calls are TRBV9 and TRBJ2-2; D gene uncertain. Germline V gene lookup returns CDR1 SGDLS and CDR2 YYNGEE. V was shortened by 1 base and J by 8 bases, with 6 bases between the two germline ends. The CDR3 consists of 12 residues. This CDR3 is CASSVNLGELFF. DNA of the CDR3: TGTGCCAGCAGCGTAAATCTTGGGGAGCTGTTTTTT.

The gene calls are TRBV19 and TRBJ1-3, with TRBD1 as a possible D gene (5 bases). Germline lookup yields CDR1 LNHDA and CDR2 SQIVND (reference sequence). The CDR3 is 15 amino acids. Trimming stripped 5 bases from V and 13 bases from J, with 24 bases between. The CDR3 nucleotides read TGTGCCAGTAGTGCCCGGGAGGGCCAGGGTAGTCGGATATATTTT. Encoded protein: CASSAREGQGSRIYF.

In its sample, this clone was seen many times. The chain employs TRBV5-6 and TRBJ2-5, with a weak D call TRBD2 (6 bases). The CDR3 extends over 14 amino acids. Looked up from germline, CDR1 is SGHDT and CDR2 is YYEEEE. The V gene lost 5 bases and the J gene lost 7 bases, with 18 bases spanning the gap. The CDR3 is CASRDSGIGGTQYF. CDR3 DNA sequence: TGTGCCAGCAGGGATAGCGGCATCGGGGGGACCCAGTACTTC.

This sequence joins TRBV6-6 and TRBJ1-1; D may be TRBD1 (5 bases). Trimming stripped 8 bases from V and 4 bases from J, with 14 bases between. The CDR3 is 13 residues long. Germline V CDR1 and CDR2: MNHNY, SVGAGI (reference sequence). The DNA for the CDR3 is TGTGCCAGCCATCCGGGGGGAATCACTGAAGCTTTCTTT. Its protein is CASHPGGITEAFF.

This rearrangement joins TRBV6-5 to TRBJ1-1; no definite D call. Trimming cost V 8 bases and J 1 base, with 14 bases left between them. The CDR3 has 14 residues. Looked up from germline, CDR1 is MNHEY and CDR2 is SVGAGI. This chain's CDR3 is CASPNPRRNTEAFF. The CDR3 bases are TGTGCCAGCCCAAATCCGAGAAGGAACACTGAAGCTTTCTTT.

The rearrangement uses TRBV3-1 (or the pseudogene TRBV3-2) and TRBJ2-4, with D possibly being TRBD2 (6 bases). The CDR3 has 14 residues. Looked up from germline, CDR1 is LGHDT and CDR2 is YNNKEL (reference sequence). The V and J ends lost 5 bases and 7 bases respectively, with 15 bases between them. CDR3 loop: CASSNRRDSNIQYF. The CDR3 DNA reads TGTGCCAGCAGCAACCGCCGGGACTCCAACATTCAGTACTTC.

V gene TRBV30 combines with J gene TRBJ2-7, with D possibly being TRBD1 (7 bases). Germline CDR1 GTSNPN, CDR2 SVGIG (reference sequence). Deletions cut 5 bases from V and 5 bases from J, with 10 bases between. This CDR3 region has 11 residues. CDR3: CAWGRGDEQYF. DNA of the CDR3: TGTGCCTGGGGCAGGGGGGACGAGCAGTACTTC.

The chain links TRBV10-3 to TRBJ2-3; D uncertain. Between the trimmed V and J ends, which lost 0 bases and 3 bases, there was a span of 4 bases. From germline, CDR1 is ENHRY and CDR2 SYGVKD. This CDR3 has 13 amino acids. The CDR3, as DNA: TGTGCCATCAGTGAGTCGAGGACAGATACGCAGTATTTT. Translation: CAISESRTDTQYF.

This chain links TRBV2 with TRBJ2-2; no clear D. Germline V gene lookup returns CDR1 SNHLY and CDR2 FYNNEI. Trimming took off 6 bases at V and 1 base at J, with 6 bases between the two ends. The CDR3 is made up of 13 amino acids. Here the CDR3 reads CASRAKNTGELFF. CDR3 nucleotides: TGTGCCAGCAGAGCTAAGAACACCGGGGAGCTGTTTTTT.

V and J are TRBV9 and TRBJ2-1, with D uncertain. CDR1 is SGDLS, CDR2 YYNGEE, per germline. V gave up 0 bases and J gave up 4 bases, with 11 bases separating them. The CDR3 is made up of 15 amino acids. The CDR3 here is CASSVAVSLYNEQFF. CDR3 DNA: TGTGCCAGCAGCGTAGCCGTAAGCCTTTACAATGAGCAGTTCTTC.

This CDR3 reads CASSMGPGQGNRGNYEQYF. For the CDR3, the DNA is TGTGCCAGTAGTATGGGGCCGGGACAGGGGAATCGGGGGAACTACGAGCAGTACTTC. V gene TRBV19 combines with J gene TRBJ2-7; 10 nucleotides agree with TRBD1. The CDR3 covers 19 residues. In germline, CDR1 is LNHDA, CDR2 SQIVND (reference sequence). V shed 3 bases and J 3 bases; nucleotides not matched to a gene: 17.

This clone has a count of ten or more. The chain carries TRBV6-5 and TRBJ2-2; perhaps TRBD2 as D (5 bases). There are 15 residues in the CDR3. Germline lookup yields CDR1 MNHEY and CDR2 SVGAGI. V shed 5 bases and J shed 1 base, with 11 bases lying between them. The CDR3 region has the DNA TGTGCCAGCAGTCCTAGCCTGGAGAACACCGGGGAGCTGTTTTTT. It codes for CASSPSLENTGELFF.

The CDR3 DNA reads TGTGCCAGCAGTGAGGGAGCCTACTCTGGAAACACCATATATTTT. Its protein is CASSEGAYSGNTIYF. V gene TRBV25-1 combines with J gene TRBJ1-3; D unresolved. Trimming removed 3 bases from V and 0 bases from J, with 9 bases in between. This CDR3 is built from 15 residues. The V gene's germline CDR1 is MGHDK and CDR2 SYGVNS.

This clone has only a few counts. This chain connects TRBV2 to TRBJ2-7; 7 bases are a match to TRBD1. Trimming removed 6 bases from V and 13 bases from J; junction bases left unmatched: 15. Germline V gene data show CDR1 as SNHLY and CDR2 as FYNNEI. CDR3 length equals 13 residues. The CDR3, as DNA: TGTGCCAGCAGGGGACCGACAGGGAAAGTATTATACTTC. Its protein product is CASRGPTGKVLYF.

V gene TRBV12-3 or TRBV12-4 combines with J gene TRBJ2-3, with 7 bases identical to TRBD1. V shed 5 bases and J 6 bases; nucleotides not matched to a gene: 5. CDR3 size: 13 residues. The CDR3 DNA reads as TGTGCCAGCAGTGGACAGGTATCGGATACGCAGTATTTT. It translates to CASSGQVSDTQYF.

The rearrangement uses TRBV28 and TRBJ2-7; TRBD2 matches 14 bases. The germline CDR1 and CDR2 sequences are MDHEN and SYDVKM. V lost 6 bases to trimming and J lost 3 bases; unmatched junction nucleotides: 13. This CDR3 is 18 amino acids long. The CDR3 reads CASSKGLAGVYGGYEQYF. CDR3 DNA: TGTGCCAGCAGCAAGGGACTAGCGGGAGTGTACGGCGGCTACGAGCAGTACTTC.